Below are 19 T cell receptor beta chains sequenced from a single sample in a study of beta chain features in type 1 diabetes. The authors reverse transcribed all of the isolated RNA, so sequencing captured expressed TCRB transcripts. Produced via immunoSEQ multiplex PCR; TCRdb's table is partial and in-frame only. The sample includes under 800,000 clones, about a sixth of them seen just once. The sample taken for sequencing was naive CD4+ T cells from blood. These receptors originate from a man younger than 30 in good health.

The V gene is TRBV7-9, the J gene TRBJ2-5; D might be TRBD2 (5 bases). The CDR3 has 14 residues. V dropped 4 bases and J dropped 10 bases, with 19 bases sitting between them. Germline CDR1 and CDR2: SEHNR and FQNEAQ (reference sequence). In DNA, the CDR3 is TGTGCCAGCAGCTCTATACGGGGTGCTGGGGACCAGTACTTC. Amino acids: CASSSIRGAGDQYF.

The rearrangement links TRBV10-3 to TRBJ1-2; D remains ambiguous. With 6 bases removed from V and 0 bases from J, the gap between germline ends came to 8 bases. CDR1 and CDR2 from the germline V gene are ENHRY and SYGVKD. The length of the CDR3 is 13 residues. CDR3 sequence reads: CAIREISNYGYTF. DNA for the CDR3: TGTGCCATCAGGGAGATTTCTAACTATGGCTACACCTTC.

The table lists this clone with a few counts. At one of its ends the junction is not consistent with the germline gene, which may arise from a read error. V and J are TRBV7-7 and TRBJ2-1, with D uncertain. Germline V CDR1 and CDR2: SSHAT, FNYEAQ (reference sequence). The CDR3 is made up of 12 amino acids. In DNA form, the CDR3 reads TGTGCTAGCAGCATCCCGACTCGTGAGCAGTTCTTC. It encodes CASSIPTREQFF.

The V gene is TRBV25-1, the J gene TRBJ2-5; D is possibly TRBD1 or TRBD2 (5 bases each). Per the germline V gene, CDR1 is MGHDK and CDR2 is SYGVNS. The germline V and J ends were trimmed by 11 bases and 5 bases, with 24 bases remaining between them. CDR3 length: 15 amino acids. CDR3 protein: CAAGPAGRAPETQYF. The CDR3 nucleotides are TGTGCCGCAGGACCGGCGGGCAGGGCGCCCGAGACCCAGTACTTC.

The sample holds a few counts of this clone. The V call is TRBV19, the J call TRBJ1-5, with TRBD1 matching 10 bases. V dropped 6 bases and J dropped 3; count of bases not matched to a gene: 5. The length of the CDR3 is 15 residues. Germline-derived CDR1 and CDR2 are LNHDA and SQIVND (reference sequence). The CDR3: CASSPGTGDNQPQHF. The CDR3 region has the DNA TGTGCCAGTAGCCCCGGGACAGGGGACAATCAGCCCCAGCATTTT. The whole variable domain, remainder taken from reference TRBV19 and TRBJ1-5, is DGGITQSPKYLFRKEGQNVTLSCEQNLNHDAMYWYRQDPGQGLRLIYYSQIVNDFQKGDIAEGYSVSREKKESFPLTVTSAQKNPTAFYLCASSPGTGDNQPQHFGDGTRLSIL.

This chain connects TRBV10-3 to TRBJ2-7; D assignment may be TRBD1 or TRBD2 (5 bases each). This CDR3 has 14 amino acids. Germline CDR1 and CDR2: ENHRY and SYGVKD. Trimming left V 4 bases short and J 5 bases short, with 15 bases between. The CDR3 protein is CAISAHARENEQYF. The CDR3 DNA follows: TGTGCCATCAGTGCCCATGCCAGGGAGAACGAGCAGTACTTC.

V and J are TRBV29-1 and TRBJ2-7, with a tentative D call TRBD1 (5 bases). The CDR3 spans 12 residues. Germline CDR1 SQVTM, CDR2 ANQGSEA. V lost 5 bases and J lost 3, with 11 bases in between. This chain's CDR3 is CSVLDSIYEQYF. The CDR3 DNA sequence: TGCAGCGTTCTCGACAGTATCTACGAGCAGTACTTC.

This clone was seen more than once but under ten times. The V and J genes are TRBV9 and TRBJ2-7, with 7 bases fitting TRBD2. The CDR3 is 15 amino acids. Germline V CDR1 and CDR2: SGDLS, YYNGEE. V gave up 0 bases and J gave up 4 bases; unmatched junction bases: 7. Written as DNA, the CDR3 is TGTGCCAGCAGCGTAGACGCGGGGGAGGGGTACGAGCAGTACTTC. Amino acids: CASSVDAGEGYEQYF.

The gene calls are TRBV21-1 and TRBJ1-2; the DNA was not compared with TRBD1, the D call given in the table. TRBV21-1 is recorded as a pseudogene. CDR3 length: 14 residues. The chain's CDR3 is CASRPRDRGYGYTF. DNA of the CDR3: TGTGCCAGCAGACCCCGGGACAGGGGCTATGGCTACACCTTC.

In its sample, this clone was seen a few times. The V gene is TRBV15, the J gene TRBJ2-1, with no clear D. CDR1 is LNHNV, CDR2 YYDKDF, per germline (reference sequence). Trimming shortened V by 8 bases and J by 2 bases, and 16 bases separated the two germline ends. CDR3 size: 15 residues. CDR3 coding DNA: TGTGCCACCCAAATGTCCCCCCGGACCTACAATGAGCAGTTCTTC. Translated: CATQMSPRTYNEQFF.

The V and J genes are TRBV9 and TRBJ2-3; D may be TRBD2 (5 bases). V dropped 0 bases and J dropped 1 base, with 9 bases sitting between them. The germline V gene encodes CDR1 SGDLS and CDR2 YYNGEE. The CDR3 is 15 residues long. CDR3: CASSVGGLRTDTQYF. Written as DNA, the CDR3 is TGTGCCAGCAGCGTAGGAGGGCTACGCACAGATACGCAGTATTTT.

The chain joins TRBV29-1 to TRBJ2-7, with 14 nucleotides matching TRBD2. V was clipped by 4 bases and J by 4 bases; unmatched bases: 6. The germline CDR1 and CDR2 sequences are SQVTM and ANQGSEA. The CDR3 loop spans 15 amino acids. The DNA of the CDR3 is TGCAGCGTTGCTGGACTAGCGGGAGGAGGTTACGAGCAGTACTTC. Translation gives CSVAGLAGGGYEQYF.

In this sample, this clone turned up a few times. The V gene is TRBV5-4, the J gene TRBJ1-4, with 7 bases identical to TRBD1. Germline lookup yields CDR1 SGHNT and CDR2 YYREEE (reference sequence). The CDR3 totals 16 residues. J was trimmed by 4 bases and V by 3 bases; bases with no gene match: 9. Written as DNA, the CDR3 is TGTGCCAGCAGCTCTGGTCCAGGGGGAGTTAATGAAAAACTGTTTTTT. This gives the protein CASSSGPGGVNEKLFF.

The chain recombines TRBV5-6 with TRBJ1-5; the match to TRBD1 covers 8 bases. The CDR3 runs 14 residues. V lost 2 bases and J lost 9; bases outside the gene matches: 7. Germline V gene sequence: CDR1 SGHDT, CDR2 YYEEEE. The CDR3 here is CASSFRDRSSPQHF. In nucleotides, the CDR3 is TGTGCCAGCAGCTTCCGGGACAGGTCCTCGCCCCAGCATTTT.

The rearrangement links TRBV15 to TRBJ1-5; 8 nucleotides align to TRBD1. From germline, CDR1 is LNHNV and CDR2 YYDKDF (reference sequence). The CDR3 loop spans 16 amino acids. The J segment lost 8 bases and the V segment lost 1 base, leaving 10 bases of the junction unmatched. CDR3 bases: TGTGCCACCAGCAGAGGCGGAGACAGGGGCTTAAAGCCCCAGCATTTT. This gives the protein CATSRGGDRGLKPQHF.

The chain uses TRBV5-1 and TRBJ2-1, with 11 bases aligning to TRBD2. Unmatched junction bases numbered 2, after V lost 0 bases and J lost 0 bases. Germline assignment: CDR1 SGHRS and CDR2 YFSETQ. The CDR3 is made up of 17 amino acids. CDR3 sequence reads: CASSLGGLAGSYNEQFF. CDR3 coding DNA: TGCGCCAGCAGCTTGGGAGGACTAGCGGGCTCCTACAATGAGCAGTTCTTC.

This chain connects TRBV7-3 to TRBJ2-3, with 7 bases matching TRBD2. This CDR3 comprises 15 residues. The germline CDR1 and CDR2 sequences are SGHTA and FQGTGA. V was clipped by 1 base and J by 1 base; unmatched bases: 2. CDR3 residues: CASSLSGSRTDTQYF. The CDR3 coding sequence is TGTGCCAGCAGCTTAAGCGGGAGTCGCACAGATACGCAGTATTTT.

The table lists this clone with a few counts. The chain employs TRBV7-6 and TRBJ2-1, with a weak D call TRBD2 (5 bases). Deletions cut 1 base from V and 0 bases from J, with 16 bases between. The CDR3 totals 18 residues. The germline V gene has CDR1 SGHVS and CDR2 FNYEAQ. The CDR3 loop is CASSLGSYVRASYNEQFF. The CDR3 nucleotides read TGTGCCAGCAGCTTAGGGTCCTATGTGAGGGCCTCCTACAATGAGCAGTTCTTC.

This clone came up a few times. The rearrangement joins TRBV9 to TRBJ1-3; no firm D call. V shed 3 bases and J shed 0 bases, with 10 bases lying between them. Germline CDR1 is SGDLS and CDR2 is YYNGEE. The CDR3 is 15 amino acids. In DNA form, the CDR3 reads TGTGCCAGCAGCGGGTCTGGGAACTCTGGAAACACCATATATTTT. Its translation is CASSGSGNSGNTIYF.